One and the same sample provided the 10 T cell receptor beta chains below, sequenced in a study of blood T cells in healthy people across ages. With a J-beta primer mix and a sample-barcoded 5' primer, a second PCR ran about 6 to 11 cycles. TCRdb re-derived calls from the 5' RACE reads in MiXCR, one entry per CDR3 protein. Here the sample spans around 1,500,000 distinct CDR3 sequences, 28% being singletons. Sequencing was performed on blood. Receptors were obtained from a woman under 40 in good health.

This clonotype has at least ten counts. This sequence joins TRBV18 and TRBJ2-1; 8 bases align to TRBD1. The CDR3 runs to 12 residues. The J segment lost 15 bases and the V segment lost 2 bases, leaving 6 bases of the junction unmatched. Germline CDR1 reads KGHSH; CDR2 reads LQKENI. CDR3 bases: TGTGCCAGCTCACCAGAAGGGACAGGTGGGTTCTTC. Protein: CASSPEGTGGFF.

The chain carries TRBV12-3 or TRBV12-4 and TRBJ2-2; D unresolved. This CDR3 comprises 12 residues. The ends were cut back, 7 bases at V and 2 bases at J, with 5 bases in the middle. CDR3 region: CASKYNTGELFF. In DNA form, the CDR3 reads TGTGCCAGCAAGTATAACACCGGGGAGCTGTTTTTT.

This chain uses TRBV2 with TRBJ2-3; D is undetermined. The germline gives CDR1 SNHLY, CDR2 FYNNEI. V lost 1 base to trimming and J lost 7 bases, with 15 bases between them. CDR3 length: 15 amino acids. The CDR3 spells CASSEGTILGNTQYF. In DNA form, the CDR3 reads TGTGCCAGCAGTGAAGGGACGATCCTAGGAAATACGCAGTATTTT.

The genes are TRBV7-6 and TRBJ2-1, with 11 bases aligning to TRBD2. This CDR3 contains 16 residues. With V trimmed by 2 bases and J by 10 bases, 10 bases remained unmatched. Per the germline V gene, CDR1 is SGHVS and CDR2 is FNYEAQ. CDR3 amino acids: CASSLTSGGQINEQFF. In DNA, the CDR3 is TGTGCCAGCAGCTTAACTAGCGGGGGCCAAATCAACGAGCAGTTCTTC.

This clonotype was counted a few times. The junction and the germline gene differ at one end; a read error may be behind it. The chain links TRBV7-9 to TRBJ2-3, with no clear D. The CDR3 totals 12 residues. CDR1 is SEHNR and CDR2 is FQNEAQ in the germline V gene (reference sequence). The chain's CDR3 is CASSFTGDSQYF. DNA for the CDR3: TGTGCCAGCAGCTTTACCGGAGATTCGCAGTATTTT.

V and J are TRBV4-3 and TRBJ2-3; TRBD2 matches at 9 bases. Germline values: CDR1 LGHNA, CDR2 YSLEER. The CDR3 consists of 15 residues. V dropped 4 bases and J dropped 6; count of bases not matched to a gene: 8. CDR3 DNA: TGCGCCAGCAGCCGGGGAGGCGGGGGGGCGGATACGCAGTATTTT. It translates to CASSRGGGGADTQYF.

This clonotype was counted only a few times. The DNA of the CDR3 is TGTGCCAGCAGCTTAGGGTCGGCAGGCTCCTACAATGAGCAGTTCTTC. Protein product: CASSLGSAGSYNEQFF. The chain joins TRBV7-2 to TRBJ2-1; D remains ambiguous. The V gene's germline CDR1 is SGHTA and CDR2 FQGNSA. The CDR3 is made up of 16 amino acids. Trimming took 1 base from V and 0 from J, leaving 10 bases between them.

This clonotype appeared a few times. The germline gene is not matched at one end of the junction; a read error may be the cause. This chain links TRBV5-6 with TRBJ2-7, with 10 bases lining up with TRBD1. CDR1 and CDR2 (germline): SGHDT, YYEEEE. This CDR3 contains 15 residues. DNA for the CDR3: TGTGCCAGCAGCGTGGGACAGGGGTTTTCCTACGGGCAGTACTTC. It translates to CASSVGQGFSYGQYF.

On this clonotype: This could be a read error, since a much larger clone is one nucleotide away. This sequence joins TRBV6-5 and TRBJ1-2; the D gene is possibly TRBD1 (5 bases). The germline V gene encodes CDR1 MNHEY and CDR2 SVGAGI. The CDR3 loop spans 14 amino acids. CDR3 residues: CASRPTRFRGGCTF. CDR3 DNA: TGTGCCAGCAGGCCGACACGGTTTAGGGGTGGCTGCACCTTC.

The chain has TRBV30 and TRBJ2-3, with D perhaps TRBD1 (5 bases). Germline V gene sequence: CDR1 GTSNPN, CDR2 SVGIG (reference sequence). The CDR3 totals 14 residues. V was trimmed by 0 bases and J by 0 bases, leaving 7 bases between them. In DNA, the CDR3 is TGTGCCTGGAGTGTGGGGCAGAGCACAGATACGCAGTATTTT. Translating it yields CAWSVGQSTDTQYF.